The clone carrying this T cell receptor beta chain came up many times. Its antigen remains unidentified. MiXCR, applied by TCRdb to the 5' RACE reads, yields one record per CDR3 protein. Here the sample spans around 250,000 distinct CDR3 sequences, over 5% being singletons. The data were obtained in a study of identical twins. Whole-study results and caveats: The more abundant beta clonotypes in cord blood had fewer insertions, and memory repertoires did not show this.

Deletions cut 3 bases from V and 2 bases from J, with 7 bases between. In germline, CDR1 is MNHEY, CDR2 SMNVEV (reference sequence). The CDR3 extends over 13 amino acids. Separately, the same data were catalogued under a study of T cells expressing NK-cell markers. As that report states: Dominant NKG2C+ clonotypes in six donors made up about 1.0-7.5% of CD8+ T cells. In several donors, dominant clonotypes made up roughly 28.3-65% of CD3+CD56-NKG2C+ cells.

The clonotype comes from a woman aged 18-29 years in good health. This rearrangement joins TRBV27 to TRBJ2-5, with no clear D. Sample: CD8+ T cells sorted from blood. The CDR3 reads CASSLASQETQYF. The CDR3 nucleotides are TGTGCCAGCAGTTTGGCTTCACAAGAGACCCAGTACTTC.